The clone carrying this TCR beta chain was picked up many times. What it binds is unknown. This sample is drawn from a study of blood T cells in healthy people across ages. Study-wide findings and caveats: The study could not conclusively compare naive and antigen-experienced cells, given its unsorted PBMCs.

The authors ran a second PCR of 7 to 11 cycles using a sample-barcoded 5' primer and a J-beta primer mix. Each of the cDNA molecules was tagged by a template-switch adaptor with 12 random nucleotides. TCRdb reanalysed the 5' RACE reads using MiXCR and keeps one entry per CDR3 protein. The sample shows roughly 500,000 distinct CDR3 sequences, 27% of them seen only once. Each sample used at least 7 million PBMCs. Germline-derived CDR1 and CDR2 are LGHDT and YNNKEL (reference sequence). The V segment lost 3 bases and the J segment 7 bases; nucleotides outside the gene matches: 8. CDR3 length: 16 residues.

This sequence originates from a woman in her 70s in good health. The sequenced sample was blood. This chain links TRBV3-1 with TRBJ2-2, with 10 positions matching TRBD1. The CDR3: CASSQGRDRGRGELFF. CDR3 bases: TGTGCCAGCAGCCAGGGCCGGGACAGGGGCCGCGGGGAGCTGTTTTTT.